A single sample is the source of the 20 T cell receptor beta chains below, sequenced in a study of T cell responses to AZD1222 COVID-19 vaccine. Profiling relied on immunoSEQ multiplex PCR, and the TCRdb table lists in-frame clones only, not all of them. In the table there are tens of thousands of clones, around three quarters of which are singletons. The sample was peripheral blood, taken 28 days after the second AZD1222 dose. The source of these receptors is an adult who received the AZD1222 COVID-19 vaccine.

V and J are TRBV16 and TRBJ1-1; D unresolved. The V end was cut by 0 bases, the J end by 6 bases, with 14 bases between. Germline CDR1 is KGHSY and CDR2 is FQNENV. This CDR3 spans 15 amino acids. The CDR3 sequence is CASSQSFLIGPEAFF. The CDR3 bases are TGTGCCAGCAGCCAATCTTTTTTAATCGGGCCTGAAGCTTTCTTT.

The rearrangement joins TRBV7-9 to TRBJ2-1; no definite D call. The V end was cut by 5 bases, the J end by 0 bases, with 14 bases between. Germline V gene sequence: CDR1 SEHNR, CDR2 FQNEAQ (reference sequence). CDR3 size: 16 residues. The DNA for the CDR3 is TGTGCCAGCAGCGGCGCGGACGGCAGCTCCTACAATGAGCAGTTCTTC. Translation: CASSGADGSSYNEQFF.

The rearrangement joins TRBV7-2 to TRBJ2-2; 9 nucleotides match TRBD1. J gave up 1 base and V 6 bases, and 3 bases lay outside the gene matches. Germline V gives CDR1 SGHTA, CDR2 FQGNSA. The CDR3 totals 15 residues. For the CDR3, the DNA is TGTGCCAGCAGACAGGGGGCGCAGAACACCGGGGAGCTGTTTTTT. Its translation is CASRQGAQNTGELFF.

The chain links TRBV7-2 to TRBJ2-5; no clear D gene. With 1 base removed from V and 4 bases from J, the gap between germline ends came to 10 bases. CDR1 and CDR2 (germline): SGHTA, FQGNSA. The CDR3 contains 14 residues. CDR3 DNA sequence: TGTGCCAGCAGCTTAGATTGGGTATCAGAGACCCAGTACTTC. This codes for CASSLDWVSETQYF.

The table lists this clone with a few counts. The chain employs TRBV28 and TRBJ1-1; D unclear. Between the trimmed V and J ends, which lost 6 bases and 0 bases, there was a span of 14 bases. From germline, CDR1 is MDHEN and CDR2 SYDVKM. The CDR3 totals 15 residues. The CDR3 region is CASSSPTDVNTEAFF. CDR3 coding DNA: TGTGCCAGCAGCTCTCCGACCGATGTGAACACTGAAGCTTTCTTT.

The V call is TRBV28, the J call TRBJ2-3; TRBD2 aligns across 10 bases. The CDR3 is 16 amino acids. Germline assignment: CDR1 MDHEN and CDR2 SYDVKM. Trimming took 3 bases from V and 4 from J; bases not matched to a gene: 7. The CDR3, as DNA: TGTGCCAGCAGTTTGTCAGCGGGGGGGCAGCCAGATACGCAGTATTTT. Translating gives CASSLSAGGQPDTQYF.

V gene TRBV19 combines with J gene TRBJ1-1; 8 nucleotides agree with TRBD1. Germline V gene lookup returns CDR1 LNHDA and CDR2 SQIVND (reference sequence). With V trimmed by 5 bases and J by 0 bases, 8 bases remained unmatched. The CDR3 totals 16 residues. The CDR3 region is CASSAGQATMNTEAFF. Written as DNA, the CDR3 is TGTGCCAGTAGTGCGGGACAGGCAACAATGAACACTGAAGCTTTCTTT.

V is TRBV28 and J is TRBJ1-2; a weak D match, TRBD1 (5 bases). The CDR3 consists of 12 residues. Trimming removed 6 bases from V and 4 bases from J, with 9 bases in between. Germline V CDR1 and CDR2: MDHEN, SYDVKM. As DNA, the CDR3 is TGTGCCAGCAGGGGGCTGAGCTATGGCTACACCTTC. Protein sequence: CASRGLSYGYTF.

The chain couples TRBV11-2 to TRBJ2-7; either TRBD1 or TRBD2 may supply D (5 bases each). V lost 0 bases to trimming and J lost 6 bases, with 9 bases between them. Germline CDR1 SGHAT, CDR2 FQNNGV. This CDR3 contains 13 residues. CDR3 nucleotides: TGTGCCAGCAGCTTAGATACCGGGACCGAGCAGTACTTC. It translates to CASSLDTGTEQYF.

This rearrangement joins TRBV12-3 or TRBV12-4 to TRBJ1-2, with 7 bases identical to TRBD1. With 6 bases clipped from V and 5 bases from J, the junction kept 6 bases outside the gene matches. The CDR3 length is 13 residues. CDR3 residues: CASRKTGMYGYTF. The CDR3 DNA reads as TGTGCCAGCAGGAAGACAGGGATGTATGGCTACACCTTC.

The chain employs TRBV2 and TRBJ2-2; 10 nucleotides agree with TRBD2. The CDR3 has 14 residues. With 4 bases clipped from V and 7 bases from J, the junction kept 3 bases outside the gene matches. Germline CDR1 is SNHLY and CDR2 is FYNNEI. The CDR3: CASSGRLAGGELFF. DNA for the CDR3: TGTGCCAGCAGTGGCCGACTAGCGGGCGGGGAGCTGTTTTTT.

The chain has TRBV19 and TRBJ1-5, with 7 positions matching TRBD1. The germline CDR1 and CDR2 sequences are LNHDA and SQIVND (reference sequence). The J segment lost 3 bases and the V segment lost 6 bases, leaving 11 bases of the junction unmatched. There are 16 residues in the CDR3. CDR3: CASRKAPTGNNQPQHF. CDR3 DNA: TGTGCCAGTAGGAAAGCACCGACAGGGAACAATCAGCCCCAGCATTTT. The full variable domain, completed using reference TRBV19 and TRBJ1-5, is DGGITQSPKYLFRKEGQNVTLSCEQNLNHDAMYWYRQDPGQGLRLIYYSQIVNDFQKGDIAEGYSVSREKKESFPLTVTSAQKNPTAFYLCASRKAPTGNNQPQHFGDGTRLSIL.

CDR3 in DNA: TGTGCCAGCAGCTTAGATGAGTTTAGCGGGAGTCAGTTCTTC. Amino acid sequence: CASSLDEFSGSQFF. The chain is built from TRBV11-2 and TRBJ2-1, with 9 bases that match TRBD2. In germline, CDR1 is SGHAT, CDR2 FQNNGV. CDR3 length: 14 residues. Unmatched junction bases numbered 7, after V lost 0 bases and J lost 13 bases.

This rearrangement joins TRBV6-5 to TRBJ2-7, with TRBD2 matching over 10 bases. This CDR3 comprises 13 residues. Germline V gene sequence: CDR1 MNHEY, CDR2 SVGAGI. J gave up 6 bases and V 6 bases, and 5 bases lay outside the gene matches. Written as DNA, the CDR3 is TGTGCCAGCAGGTTAGCGGGAGGCGGCGAGCAGTACTTC. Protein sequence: CASRLAGGGEQYF.

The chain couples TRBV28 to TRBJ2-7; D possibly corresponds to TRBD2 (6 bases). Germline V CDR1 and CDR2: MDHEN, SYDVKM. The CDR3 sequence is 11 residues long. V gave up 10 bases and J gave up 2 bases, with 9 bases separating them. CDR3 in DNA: TGTGCCACGGGACTTACCTACGAGCAGTACTTC. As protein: CATGLTYEQYF.

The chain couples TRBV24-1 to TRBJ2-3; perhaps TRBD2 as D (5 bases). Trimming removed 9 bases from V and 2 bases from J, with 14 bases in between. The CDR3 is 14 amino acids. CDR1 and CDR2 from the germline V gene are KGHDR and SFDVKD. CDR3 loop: CATEGSVNTDTQYF. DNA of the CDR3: TGTGCCACCGAAGGTAGCGTTAACACAGATACGCAGTATTTT.

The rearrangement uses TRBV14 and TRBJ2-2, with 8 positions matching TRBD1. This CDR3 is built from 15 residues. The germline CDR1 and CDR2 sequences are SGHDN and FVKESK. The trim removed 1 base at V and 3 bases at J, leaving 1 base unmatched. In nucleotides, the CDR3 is TGTGCCAGCAGCCAAGGACAGGGGTACACCGGGGAGCTGTTTTTT. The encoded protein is CASSQGQGYTGELFF.

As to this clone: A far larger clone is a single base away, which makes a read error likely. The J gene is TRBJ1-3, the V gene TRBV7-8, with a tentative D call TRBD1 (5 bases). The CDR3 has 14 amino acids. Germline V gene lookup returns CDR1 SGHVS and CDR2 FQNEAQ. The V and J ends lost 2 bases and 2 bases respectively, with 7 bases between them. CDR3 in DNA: TGTGCCAGCAGCTTACGGGGGGCTGGAAACACCATATATTTT. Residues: CASSLRGAGNTIYF.

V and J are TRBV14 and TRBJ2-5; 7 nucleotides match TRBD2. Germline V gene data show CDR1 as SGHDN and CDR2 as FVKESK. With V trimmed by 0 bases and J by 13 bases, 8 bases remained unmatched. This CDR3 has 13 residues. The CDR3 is CASSQDRTSARYF. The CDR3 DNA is TGTGCCAGCAGCCAAGACCGAACTAGCGCGAGGTACTTC. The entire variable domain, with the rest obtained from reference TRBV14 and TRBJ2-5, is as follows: EAGVTQFPSHSVIEKGQTVTLRCDPISGHDNLYWYRRVMGKEIKFLLHFVKESKQDESGMPNNRFLAERTGGTYSTLKVQPAELEDSGVYFCASSQDRTSARYFGPGTRLLVL.

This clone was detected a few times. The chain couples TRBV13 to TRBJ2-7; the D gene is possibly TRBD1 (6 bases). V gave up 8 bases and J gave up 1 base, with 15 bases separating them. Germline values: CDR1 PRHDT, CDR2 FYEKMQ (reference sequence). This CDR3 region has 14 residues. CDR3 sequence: CASSNRELSYEQYF. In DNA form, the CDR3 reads TGTGCCAGCTCTAACAGGGAGTTATCCTACGAGCAGTACTTC.